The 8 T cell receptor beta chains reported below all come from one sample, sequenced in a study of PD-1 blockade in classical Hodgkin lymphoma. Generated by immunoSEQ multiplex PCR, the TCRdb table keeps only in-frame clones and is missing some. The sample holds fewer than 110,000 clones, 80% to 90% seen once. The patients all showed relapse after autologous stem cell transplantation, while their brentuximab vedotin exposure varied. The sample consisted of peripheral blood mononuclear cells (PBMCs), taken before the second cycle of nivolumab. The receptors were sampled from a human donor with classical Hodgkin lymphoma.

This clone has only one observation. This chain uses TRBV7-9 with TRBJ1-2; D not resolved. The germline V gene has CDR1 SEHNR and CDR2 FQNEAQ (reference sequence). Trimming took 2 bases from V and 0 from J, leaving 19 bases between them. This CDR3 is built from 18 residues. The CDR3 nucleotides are TGTGCCAGCAGCTTAATATACCTAACTCCTCTAGCTAACTATGGCTACACCTTC. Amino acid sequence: CASSLIYLTPLANYGYTF.

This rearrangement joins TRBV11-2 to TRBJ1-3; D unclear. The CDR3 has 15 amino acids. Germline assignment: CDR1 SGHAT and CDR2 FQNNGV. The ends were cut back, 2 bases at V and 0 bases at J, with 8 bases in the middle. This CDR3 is CASSLLAVSGNTIYF. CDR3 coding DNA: TGTGCCAGCAGCTTATTAGCGGTCTCTGGAAACACCATATATTTT.

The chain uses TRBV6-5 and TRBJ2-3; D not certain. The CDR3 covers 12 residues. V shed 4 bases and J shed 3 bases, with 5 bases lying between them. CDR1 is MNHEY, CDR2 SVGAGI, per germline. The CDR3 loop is CASSFGTDTQYF. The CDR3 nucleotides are TGTGCCAGCAGTTTCGGAACAGATACGCAGTATTTT.

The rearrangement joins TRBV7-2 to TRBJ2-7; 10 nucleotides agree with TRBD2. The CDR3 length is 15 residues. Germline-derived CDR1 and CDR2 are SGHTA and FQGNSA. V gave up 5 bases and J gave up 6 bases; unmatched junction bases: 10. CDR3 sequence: CASSLRSGGAPEQYF. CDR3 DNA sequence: TGTGCCAGCAGCCTACGAAGCGGGGGGGCACCCGAGCAGTACTTC.

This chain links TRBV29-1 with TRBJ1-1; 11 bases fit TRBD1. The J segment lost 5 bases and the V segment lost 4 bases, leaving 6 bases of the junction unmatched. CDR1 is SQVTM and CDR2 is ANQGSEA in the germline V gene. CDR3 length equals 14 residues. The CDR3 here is CSVARTGGWTEAFF. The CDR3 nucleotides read TGCAGCGTTGCCCGGACAGGGGGCTGGACTGAAGCTTTCTTT. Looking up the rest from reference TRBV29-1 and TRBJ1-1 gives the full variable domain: SAVISQKPSRDICQRGTSLTIQCQVDSQVTMMFWYRQQPGQSLTLIATANQGSEATYESGFVIDKFPISRPNLTFSTLTVSNMSPEDSSIYLCSVARTGGWTEAFFGQGTRLTVV.

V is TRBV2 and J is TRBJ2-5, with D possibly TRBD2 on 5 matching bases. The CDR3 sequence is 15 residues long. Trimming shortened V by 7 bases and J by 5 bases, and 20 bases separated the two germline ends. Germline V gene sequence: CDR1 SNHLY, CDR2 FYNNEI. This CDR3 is CASTLLLEAGETQYF. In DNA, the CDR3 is TGTGCCAGCACCCTCTTACTAGAGGCCGGGGAGACCCAGTACTTC.

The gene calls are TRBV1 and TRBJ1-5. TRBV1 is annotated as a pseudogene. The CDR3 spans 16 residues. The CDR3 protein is CTSSYEPWSSNQPQHF. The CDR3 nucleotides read TGCACCAGCAGCTACGAACCTTGGAGTAGCAATCAGCCCCAGCATTTT.

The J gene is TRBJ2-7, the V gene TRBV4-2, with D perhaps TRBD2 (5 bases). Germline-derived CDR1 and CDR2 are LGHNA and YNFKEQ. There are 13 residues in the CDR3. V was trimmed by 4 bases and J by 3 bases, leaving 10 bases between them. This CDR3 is CASSLATSYEQYF. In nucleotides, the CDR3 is TGTGCCAGCAGCCTAGCGACAAGCTACGAGCAGTACTTC.